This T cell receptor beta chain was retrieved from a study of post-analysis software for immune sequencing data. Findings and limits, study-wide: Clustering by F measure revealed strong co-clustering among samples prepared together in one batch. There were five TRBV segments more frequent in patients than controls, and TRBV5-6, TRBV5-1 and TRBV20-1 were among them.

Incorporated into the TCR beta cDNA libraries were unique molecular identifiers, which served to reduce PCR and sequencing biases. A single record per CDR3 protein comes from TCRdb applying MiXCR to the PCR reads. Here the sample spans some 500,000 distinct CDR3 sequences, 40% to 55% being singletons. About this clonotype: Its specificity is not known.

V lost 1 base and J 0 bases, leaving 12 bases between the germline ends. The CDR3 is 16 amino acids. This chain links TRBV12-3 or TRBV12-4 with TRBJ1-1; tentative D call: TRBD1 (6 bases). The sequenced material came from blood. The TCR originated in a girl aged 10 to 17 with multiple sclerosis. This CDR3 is CASSLGLGQMNTEAFF. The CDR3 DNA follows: TGTGCCAGCAGTTTAGGATTGGGACAAATGAACACTGAAGCTTTCTTT.